Following are 28 T cell receptor beta chains from one sample sequenced in a study of PD-1 blockade in classical Hodgkin lymphoma. Time point indicated: cycle 4 day 1 (C4D1), after less than 7 weeks of nivolumab. All the patients suffered relapse after autologous stem cell transplantation, and brentuximab vedotin exposure differed. The assay was immunoSEQ multiplex PCR, and TCRdb's table has in-frame clones only and misses some. The table has some 110,000 clones, roughly nine tenths seen once; the top ten hold around 20%. Here the sequenced sample was peripheral blood mononuclear cells (PBMCs), taken before the fourth cycle of nivolumab. Receptors were obtained from a human donor with classical Hodgkin lymphoma.

This chain links TRBV14 with TRBJ2-3; D uncertain. The V and J ends lost 1 base and 0 bases respectively, with 14 bases between them. The CDR3 contains 17 residues. Germline V lookup: CDR1 SGHDN, CDR2 FVKESK. The CDR3, as DNA: TGTGCCAGCAGCCAAGGTGGCAGGTTGGCTAGCACAGATACGCAGTATTTT. Amino acids: CASSQGGRLASTDTQYF. The full variable domain, completed using reference TRBV14 and TRBJ2-3, is EAGVTQFPSHSVIEKGQTVTLRCDPISGHDNLYWYRRVMGKEIKFLLHFVKESKQDESGMPNNRFLAERTGGTYSTLKVQPAELEDSGVYFCASSQGGRLASTDTQYFGPGTRLTVL.

The chain recombines TRBV30 with TRBJ1-2; 9 bases are a match to TRBD1. The V gene end was trimmed by 2 bases and the J gene end by 8 bases; junction bases not matched to a gene: 6. In germline, CDR1 is GTSNPN, CDR2 SVGIG (reference sequence). The CDR3 runs to 13 residues. CDR3 region: CAWSRQGVGGYTF. CDR3 nucleotides: TGTGCCTGGAGTCGACAGGGGGTAGGGGGCTACACCTTC.

The chain joins TRBV12-5 to TRBJ1-2; 10 positions agree with TRBD1. Germline V gene sequence: CDR1 LGHNT, CDR2 FRNRAP. The CDR3 extends over 15 amino acids. J lost 3 bases, V lost 6 bases, and 7 bases had no gene match. The chain's CDR3 is CASGPPGQGHYGYTF. The CDR3 region has the DNA TGTGCTAGTGGGCCTCCGGGACAGGGGCACTATGGCTACACCTTC.

In its sample, this clone was seen once. The chain links TRBV6-1 to TRBJ1-5; 7 bases map to TRBD1. CDR3 length: 15 amino acids. Germline CDR1 and CDR2: MNHNS and SASEGT. V shed 8 bases, J shed 4 bases, and the junction held 11 bases outside the gene matches. For the CDR3, the DNA is TGTGCCAGCGGAGGGGGCACCGGGGGTAATCAGCCCCAGCATTTT. Its protein product is CASGGGTGGNQPQHF.

The chain has TRBV6-6 and TRBJ1-2; a weak D match, TRBD1 (6 bases). From germline, CDR1 is MNHNY and CDR2 SVGAGI (reference sequence). Trimming shortened V by 6 bases and J by 2 bases, and 13 bases separated the two germline ends. The length of the CDR3 is 14 residues. The CDR3 reads CASSRQETNYGYTF. CDR3 nucleotide sequence: TGTGCCAGCAGCAGACAGGAAACGAACTATGGCTACACCTTC.

J is TRBJ1-2 and V is TRBV6-5; weak D call: TRBD1 (5 bases). The CDR3 is 14 amino acids. Trimming left V 4 bases short and J 3 bases short, with 12 bases between. Germline V CDR1 and CDR2: MNHEY, SVGAGI. CDR3 coding DNA: TGTGCCAGCAGTTCCTGGGACGGATACTATGGCTACACCTTC. It specifies CASSSWDGYYGYTF.

Turning to this clone: At one end, the junction sequence differs from germline, possibly due to a read error. V is TRBV2 and J is TRBJ2-2; possibly TRBD1 or TRBD2 for D (6 bases each). Looked up from germline, CDR1 is SNHLY and CDR2 is FYNNEI. There are 17 residues in the CDR3. The CDR3 protein is CASSEGTRDTSKGGLFF. DNA of the CDR3: TGTGCCAGCAGTGAAGGAACTCGGGACACTTCTAAGGGGGGGCTGTTTTTT.

This chain connects TRBV7-6 to TRBJ1-5; D unresolved. Germline CDR1 and CDR2: SGHVS and FNYEAQ. This CDR3 is 13 amino acids long. V was shortened by 1 base and J by 5 bases, with 6 bases between the two germline ends. The CDR3 sequence: CASSLGADQPQHF. In DNA, the CDR3 is TGTGCCAGCAGCTTAGGGGCGGATCAGCCCCAGCATTTT.

The chain is built from TRBV28 and TRBJ1-2; perhaps TRBD1 as D (5 bases). V lost 5 bases to trimming and J lost 6 bases, with 16 bases between them. Germline V lookup: CDR1 MDHEN, CDR2 SYDVKM. This CDR3 comprises 14 residues. This CDR3 is CASSGGPGVDGYTF. CDR3 nucleotides: TGTGCCAGCAGTGGGGGACCGGGGGTGGATGGCTACACCTTC.

The chain recombines TRBV5-1 with TRBJ1-2; 11 bases agree with TRBD1. Germline loops: CDR1 SGHRS, CDR2 YFSETQ. There are 14 residues in the CDR3. V was clipped by 4 bases and J by 3 bases; unmatched bases: 2. As DNA, the CDR3 is TGCGCCAGCAGCCCGGGACAGGGGGACTATGGCTACACCTTC. Translated: CASSPGQGDYGYTF.

This chain links TRBV6-5 with TRBJ1-4; D remains ambiguous. Trimming cost V 6 bases and J 0 bases, with 11 bases left between them. The CDR3 covers 15 residues. CDR1 is MNHEY, CDR2 SVGAGI, per germline. CDR3 DNA sequence: TGTGCCAGCAGGTCCTCTTTTGCAACTAATGAAAAACTGTTTTTT. It codes for CASRSSFATNEKLFF.

The chain carries TRBV28 and TRBJ1-3, with TRBD1 as a possible D gene (5 bases). This CDR3 has 14 amino acids. The V end lost 8 bases, the J end lost 4 bases, and 15 bases lay between the germline ends. Germline V CDR1 and CDR2: MDHEN, SYDVKM. CDR3 bases: TGTGCCAGCTACCGGGACTTCACCGGAAACACCATATATTTT. Its protein product is CASYRDFTGNTIYF. Combining the CDR3 with reference TRBV28 and TRBJ1-3 gives the whole variable domain DVKVTQSSRYLVKRTGEKVFLECVQDMDHENMFWYRQDPGLGLRLIYFSYDVKMKEKGDIPEGYSVSREKKERFSLILESASTNQTSMYLCASYRDFTGNTIYFGEGSWLTVV.

The chain recombines TRBV6-1 with TRBJ1-3; TRBD1 might be the D (5 bases). Trimming removed 5 bases at V and 3 bases at J, with 11 bases between. The CDR3 has 14 residues. Germline CDR1 reads MNHNS; CDR2 reads SASEGT. The chain's CDR3 is CASSRGRNGNTIYF. The CDR3 bases are TGTGCCAGCAGTAGGGGACGGAATGGAAACACCATATATTTT.

As regards this clone: Compared with germline, one end of the junction differs, possibly owing to a read error. The rearrangement links TRBV27 to TRBJ1-5, with D unresolved. The CDR3 consists of 14 residues. CDR1 is MNHEY and CDR2 is SMNVEV in the germline V gene (reference sequence). For the CDR3, the DNA is TGTGCCGGCAGTCCCGGACGGGGAAATCAGCCCCAGCATTTT. Translated: CAGSPGRGNQPQHF.

The V gene is TRBV6-5, the J gene TRBJ2-7; 7 bases map to TRBD1. The CDR3 is 14 amino acids. V dropped 6 bases and J dropped 5; count of bases not matched to a gene: 10. Germline V gene lookup returns CDR1 MNHEY and CDR2 SVGAGI. The CDR3 DNA sequence: TGTGCCAGCAGCCCAGCGACAGGGTTGGACGAGCAGTACTTC. This sequence encodes CASSPATGLDEQYF.

V usage is TRBV28 and J usage is TRBJ2-3, with TRBD2 as a possible D gene (7 bases). CDR3 length: 15 residues. CDR1 and CDR2 (germline): MDHEN, SYDVKM. Trimming pared 3 bases from V and 1 base from J, leaving 11 bases between. The CDR3 loop is CASSFRGAGTDTQYF. Here the CDR3 DNA reads TGTGCCAGCAGTTTCCGGGGGGCCGGCACAGATACGCAGTATTTT.

This clone was seen just once. The junction differs from germline at one of its ends, possibly a read error. This chain joins TRBV7-6 and TRBJ2-3; the D call may be TRBD1 or TRBD2 (5 bases each). This CDR3 spans 15 amino acids. Germline CDR1 is SGHVS and CDR2 is FNYEAQ. The CDR3 sequence: CASSLAAQGFDTQYF. The CDR3 nucleotides are TGTGCCAGCAGCCTAGCCGCGCAGGGATTTGATACGCAGTATTTT.

V usage is TRBV19 and J usage is TRBJ1-1, with TRBD1 as a possible D gene (6 bases). Germline V gene data show CDR1 as LNHDA and CDR2 as SQIVND (reference sequence). The CDR3 consists of 15 residues. Deletions cut 0 bases from V and 1 base from J, with 9 bases between. The CDR3 DNA sequence: TGTGCCAGTAGTATAGAACCAGGGGCGAACACTGAAGCTTTCTTT. Residues: CASSIEPGANTEAFF.

V is TRBV5-1 and J is TRBJ2-3, with D unresolved. V was clipped by 3 bases and J by 5 bases, with 7 bases between them. Germline V gene data show CDR1 as SGHRS and CDR2 as YFSETQ. The CDR3 covers 12 residues. The CDR3 sequence: CASSSFGDTQYF. For the CDR3, the DNA is TGCGCCAGCAGCTCCTTCGGAGATACGCAGTATTTT.

The CDR3 here is CASSSTYRDRREGEQYF. The DNA of the CDR3 is TGTGCCAGCAGTTCCACCTACCGGGACAGGAGAGAGGGGGAGCAGTACTTC. V usage is TRBV21-1 and J usage is TRBJ2-7; TRBD1 reflects the table's D call only, with no check against the DNA. TRBV21-1 is a known pseudogene. The CDR3 length is 17 residues.

The chain links TRBV14 to TRBJ1-3; D remains unclear. This CDR3 comprises 17 residues. With 1 base removed from V and 0 bases from J, the gap between germline ends came to 13 bases. The germline gives CDR1 SGHDN, CDR2 FVKESK. CDR3 amino acids: CASSQVLGSYSGNTIYF. In DNA form, the CDR3 reads TGTGCCAGCAGCCAAGTACTGGGCTCTTACTCTGGAAACACCATATATTTT.

The rearrangement links TRBV29-1 to TRBJ1-1; D not resolved. Germline V lookup: CDR1 SQVTM, CDR2 ANQGSEA. The CDR3 consists of 14 residues. Trimming left V 3 bases short and J 0 bases short, with 11 bases between. The CDR3 loop is CSVEKQPLNTEAFF. The CDR3 DNA reads TGCAGCGTTGAGAAGCAGCCGTTGAACACTGAAGCTTTCTTT.

The rearrangement joins TRBV6-5 to TRBJ2-5; D may match TRBD1 or TRBD2 (5 bases each). Germline V gives CDR1 MNHEY, CDR2 SVGAGI. V was pared by 5 bases and J by 1 base, with 14 bases between. The CDR3 has 15 amino acids. The CDR3 here is CASSAVRDPQETQYF. The DNA for the CDR3 is TGTGCCAGCAGTGCCGTTCGGGACCCCCAAGAGACCCAGTACTTC.

DNA of the CDR3: TGTGCCAGCACCCTTAGTGGGGTGGGCACTGAAGCTTTCTTT. Residues: CASTLSGVGTEAFF. The J gene is TRBJ1-1, the V gene TRBV7-9, with D unclear. CDR1 and CDR2 from the germline V gene are SEHNR and FQNEAQ (reference sequence). This CDR3 has 14 amino acids. Trimming removed 7 bases at V and 4 bases at J, with 16 bases between.

The V and J genes are TRBV18 and TRBJ2-7, with D perhaps matching TRBD1 (6 bases). V shed 4 bases and J shed 3 bases, with 13 bases lying between them. The CDR3 has 14 amino acids. Germline lookup yields CDR1 KGHSH and CDR2 LQKENI. In DNA form, the CDR3 reads TGTGCCAGCTCACACCGGGACAATCACTACGAGCAGTACTTC. Translation gives CASSHRDNHYEQYF.

Only one count was recorded for this clone. The chain is built from TRBV7-9 and TRBJ1-4, with 9 bases matching TRBD1. This CDR3 has 14 amino acids. J lost 7 bases, V lost 8 bases, and 8 bases had no gene match. The germline gives CDR1 SEHNR, CDR2 FQNEAQ (reference sequence). The CDR3 bases are TGTGCCAGCGGAAACAGGGGGCTTTTTGAAAAACTGTTTTTT. It translates to CASGNRGLFEKLFF.

This rearrangement joins TRBV10-3 to TRBJ2-7, with 9 bases matching TRBD1. The CDR3 has 15 amino acids. Germline-derived CDR1 and CDR2 are ENHRY and SYGVKD. V was pared by 5 bases and J by 1 base, with 6 bases of the junction left unmatched. The CDR3 nucleotides read TGTGCCATCAGTCGATTGACAGGGGGATCCTACGAGCAGTACTTC. As protein: CAISRLTGGSYEQYF.

This clone has only one observation. In DNA form, the CDR3 reads TGTGCCAGCACCGGAGCGGCTTTCCCCTACGAGCAGTACTTC. Encoded protein: CASTGAAFPYEQYF. The chain links TRBV27 to TRBJ2-7; a possible D gene is TRBD2 (5 bases). Trimming shortened V by 7 bases and J by 2 bases, and 15 bases separated the two germline ends. Germline CDR1 reads MNHEY; CDR2 reads SMNVEV (reference sequence). This CDR3 is built from 14 residues.